This TCR beta chain was identified during a study of cytomegalovirus exposure and HLA in healthy donors. Across the study: Earlier findings included roughly 120 million unique TCR beta sequences obtained from about 179 million T cells.

Whole-study results and caveats: The authors enumerated roughly 160 TCR beta chains as linked to cytomegalovirus. Information on immune exposure was restricted to one variable (CMV serostatus).

In the PCR, 60 Vbeta and 13 Jbeta primers were used. The table came from immunoSEQ multiplex PCR; TCRdb's copy has only in-frame clones and leaves some out. The sample has roughly 120,000 clones, roughly 15% seen once. As regards this clone: Its antigen is unknown.

The germline gives CDR1 SGDLS, CDR2 YYNGEE. The CDR3 consists of 13 residues. V was pared by 3 bases and J by 4 bases, with 11 bases between. The sequence was collected from a woman younger than 35 in good health and CMV-seronegative. This rearrangement joins TRBV9 to TRBJ2-7; possibly TRBD2 for D (5 bases). Input material: PBMCs. The CDR3 protein is CASSGAANYEQYF. The CDR3, as DNA: TGTGCCAGCAGCGGAGCGGCAAATTACGAGCAGTACTTC.